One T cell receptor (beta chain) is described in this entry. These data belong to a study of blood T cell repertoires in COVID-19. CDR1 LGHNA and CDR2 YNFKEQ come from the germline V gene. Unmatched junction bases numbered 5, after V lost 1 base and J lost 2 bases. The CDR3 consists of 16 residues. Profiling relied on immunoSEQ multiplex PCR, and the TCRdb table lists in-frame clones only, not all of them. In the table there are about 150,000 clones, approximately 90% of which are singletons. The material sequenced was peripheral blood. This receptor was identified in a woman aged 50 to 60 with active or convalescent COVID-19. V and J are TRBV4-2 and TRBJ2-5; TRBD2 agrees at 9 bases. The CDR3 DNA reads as TGTGCCAGCAGCCAAGGTCCTAGCGGGGAACAAGAGACCCAGTACTTC. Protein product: CASSQGPSGEQETQYF.